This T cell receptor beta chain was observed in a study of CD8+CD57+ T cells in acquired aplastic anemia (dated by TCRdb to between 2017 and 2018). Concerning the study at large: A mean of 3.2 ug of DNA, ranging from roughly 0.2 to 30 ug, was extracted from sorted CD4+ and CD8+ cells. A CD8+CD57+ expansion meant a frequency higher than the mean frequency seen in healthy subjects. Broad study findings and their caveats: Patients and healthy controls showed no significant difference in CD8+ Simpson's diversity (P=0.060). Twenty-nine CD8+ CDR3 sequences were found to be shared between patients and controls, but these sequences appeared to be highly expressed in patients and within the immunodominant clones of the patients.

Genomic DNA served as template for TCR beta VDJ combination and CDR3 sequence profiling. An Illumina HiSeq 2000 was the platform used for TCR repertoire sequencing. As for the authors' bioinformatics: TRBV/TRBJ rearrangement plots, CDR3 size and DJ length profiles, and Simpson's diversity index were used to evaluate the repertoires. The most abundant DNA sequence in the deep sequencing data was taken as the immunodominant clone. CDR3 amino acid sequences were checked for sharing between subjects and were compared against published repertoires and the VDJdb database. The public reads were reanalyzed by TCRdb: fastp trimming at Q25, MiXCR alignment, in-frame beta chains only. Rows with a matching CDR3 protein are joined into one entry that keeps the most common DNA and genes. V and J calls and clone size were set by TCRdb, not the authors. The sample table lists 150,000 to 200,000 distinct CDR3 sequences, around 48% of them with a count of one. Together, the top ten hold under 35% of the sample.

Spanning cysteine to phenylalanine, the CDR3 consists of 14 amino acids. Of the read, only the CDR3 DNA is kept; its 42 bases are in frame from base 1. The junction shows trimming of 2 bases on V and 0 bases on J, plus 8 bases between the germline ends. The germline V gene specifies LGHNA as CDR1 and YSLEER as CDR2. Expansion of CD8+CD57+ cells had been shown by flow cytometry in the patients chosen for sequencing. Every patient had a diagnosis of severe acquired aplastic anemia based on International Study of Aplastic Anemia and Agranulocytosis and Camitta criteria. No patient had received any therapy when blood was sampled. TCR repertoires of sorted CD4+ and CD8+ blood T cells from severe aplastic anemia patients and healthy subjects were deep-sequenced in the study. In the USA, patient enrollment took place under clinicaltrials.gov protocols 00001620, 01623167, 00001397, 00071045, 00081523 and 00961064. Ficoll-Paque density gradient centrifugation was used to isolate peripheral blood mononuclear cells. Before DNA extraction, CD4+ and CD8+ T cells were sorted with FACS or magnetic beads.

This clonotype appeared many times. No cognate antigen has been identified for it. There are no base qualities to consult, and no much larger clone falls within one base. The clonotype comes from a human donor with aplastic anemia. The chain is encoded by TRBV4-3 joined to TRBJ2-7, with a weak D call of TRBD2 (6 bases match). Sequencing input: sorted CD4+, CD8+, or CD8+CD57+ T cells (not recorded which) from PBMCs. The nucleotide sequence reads TGCGCCAGCAGCCAACGACTAGACTCCTACGAGCAGTACTTC. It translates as CASSQRLDSYEQYF.